Shown below are 8 T cell receptor beta chains from a single sample sequenced in a study of identifying expanded T cells in peripheral blood (dated by TCRdb to the late 2010s). Libraries were constructed by the immunoSEQ multiplex PCR assay. Drawn from immuneACCESS, this table holds only the in-frame rearrangements with V and J called that TCRdb kept. Clones are partly lost; checked studies trace under half to an unresolved V gene and leave the rest unexplained. The sample table contains 50,000 to 65,000 clones; only one count was recorded for approximately 80% of them. Jointly, the top ten make up 19% of the sample. Sequencing input: blood. These receptors were obtained from a person aged 18-69 years in good health.

The chain links TRBV28 to TRBJ1-2; TRBD1 aligns across 8 bases. The V gene's germline CDR1 is MDHEN and CDR2 SYDVKM. This CDR3 region has 13 residues. Unmatched junction bases numbered 8, after V lost 6 bases and J lost 8 bases. CDR3 in DNA: TGTGCCAGCAGAGACCCAGGGGGCGCGGGCTACACCTTC. Translation: CASRDPGGAGYTF.

The chain joins TRBV5-1 to TRBJ2-1; 9 nucleotides agree with TRBD2. CDR1 is SGHRS and CDR2 is YFSETQ in the germline V gene. The CDR3 sequence is 18 residues long. After removal of 2 bases from V and 4 bases from J, the junction contained 13 bases not matched to a gene. The CDR3 is CASSLGLAGTAWYNEQFF. CDR3 nucleotides: TGCGCCAGCAGCTTAGGTCTAGCGGGAACCGCTTGGTACAATGAGCAGTTCTTC.

The chain employs TRBV29-1 and TRBJ2-1; 9 bases fit TRBD1. The germline V gene encodes CDR1 SQVTM and CDR2 ANQGSEA. The CDR3 is 14 amino acids. V lost 8 bases and J lost 7; bases outside the gene matches: 12. The CDR3 sequence: CSTHWGTGTNEQFF. CDR3 nucleotides: TGCAGCACCCATTGGGGGACAGGGACTAATGAGCAGTTCTTC.

V and J are TRBV27 and TRBJ2-2, with D possibly matching TRBD2 (7 bases). Germline values: CDR1 MNHEY, CDR2 SMNVEV (reference sequence). The CDR3 contains 14 residues. Trimming removed 7 bases at V and 4 bases at J, with 13 bases between. This chain's CDR3 is CASTLGGATGELFF. CDR3 DNA: TGTGCCAGCACTCTAGGGGGGGCCACCGGGGAGCTGTTTTTT.

The chain couples TRBV5-5 to TRBJ1-2, with TRBD1 as a possible D gene (5 bases). This CDR3 has 15 residues. From germline, CDR1 is SGHKS and CDR2 YYEKEE (reference sequence). V gave up 2 bases and J gave up 0 bases, with 11 bases separating them. The CDR3 is CASSFQDRTNYGYTF. The CDR3 DNA reads TGTGCCAGCAGCTTCCAAGACAGAACTAACTATGGCTACACCTTC.

This clone appeared a few times. The V call is TRBV6-5, the J call TRBJ1-6, with 9 bases lining up with TRBD1. Germline V gives CDR1 MNHEY, CDR2 SVGAGI. This CDR3 region has 14 residues. J gave up 8 bases and V 6 bases, and 5 bases lay outside the gene matches. The CDR3 nucleotides read TGTGCCAGCAGGGCCGGGACAGGGTATTCACCCCTCCACTTT. It specifies CASRAGTGYSPLHF.

This chain connects TRBV11-2 to TRBJ2-2; TRBD1 agrees at 11 bases. The J segment lost 4 bases and the V segment lost 1 base, leaving 8 bases of the junction unmatched. The CDR3 covers 18 residues. In germline, CDR1 is SGHAT, CDR2 FQNNGV. The CDR3 is CASSLVRGQGATTGELFF. The CDR3 DNA is TGTGCCAGCAGCTTAGTCCGCGGACAGGGGGCGACCACCGGGGAGCTGTTTTTT.

The count of this clone is one. V gene TRBV19 combines with J gene TRBJ1-1; D is perhaps TRBD1 (5 bases). CDR1 and CDR2 from the germline V gene are LNHDA and SQIVND (reference sequence). The CDR3 is 13 amino acids. V dropped 3 bases and J dropped 4 bases, with 9 bases sitting between them. CDR3 nucleotide sequence: TGTGCCAGTAGTATTAAGGGGTTCACTGAAGCTTTCTTT. The encoded protein is CASSIKGFTEAFF. Based on the CDR3 plus reference TRBV19 and TRBJ1-1, the full variable domain is DGGITQSPKYLFRKEGQNVTLSCEQNLNHDAMYWYRQDPGQGLRLIYYSQIVNDFQKGDIAEGYSVSREKKESFPLTVTSAQKNPTAFYLCASSIKGFTEAFFGQGTRLTVV.